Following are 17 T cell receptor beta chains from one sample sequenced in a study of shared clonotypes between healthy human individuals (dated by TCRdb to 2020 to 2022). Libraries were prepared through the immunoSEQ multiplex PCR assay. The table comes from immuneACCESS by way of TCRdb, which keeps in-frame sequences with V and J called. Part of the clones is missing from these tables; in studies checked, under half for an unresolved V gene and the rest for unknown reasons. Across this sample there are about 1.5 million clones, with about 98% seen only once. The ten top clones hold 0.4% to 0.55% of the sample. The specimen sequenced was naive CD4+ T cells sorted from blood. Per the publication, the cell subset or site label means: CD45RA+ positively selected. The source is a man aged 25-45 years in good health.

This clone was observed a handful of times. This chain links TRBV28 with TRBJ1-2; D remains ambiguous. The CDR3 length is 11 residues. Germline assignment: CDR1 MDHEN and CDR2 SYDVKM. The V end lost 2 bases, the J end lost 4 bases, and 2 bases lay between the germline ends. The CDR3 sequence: CASSLTYGYTF. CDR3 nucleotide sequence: TGTGCCAGCAGTTTAACCTATGGCTACACCTTC.

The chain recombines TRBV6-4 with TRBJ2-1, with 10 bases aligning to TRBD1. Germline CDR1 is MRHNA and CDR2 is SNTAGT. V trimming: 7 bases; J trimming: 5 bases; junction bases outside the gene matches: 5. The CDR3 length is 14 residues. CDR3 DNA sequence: TGTGCCAGCACCAGGGACAGGGGTGACAATGAGCAGTTCTTC. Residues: CASTRDRGDNEQFF.

The CDR3 DNA reads TGTGCCAGCAGCTTAACCATGGGACAGGGCCACAATGAGCAGTTCTTC. This sequence encodes CASSLTMGQGHNEQFF. The gene calls are TRBV7-3 and TRBJ2-1; 9 bases align to TRBD1. J gave up 5 bases and V 0 bases, and 5 bases lay outside the gene matches. The CDR3 contains 16 residues. Per the germline V gene, CDR1 is SGHTA and CDR2 is FQGTGA.

The CDR3 protein is CASSVISAQSSYNEQFF. The CDR3 nucleotides read TGTGCCAGCAGCGTTATTAGCGCTCAGAGCTCCTACAATGAGCAGTTCTTC. This chain uses TRBV9 with TRBJ2-1; D is possibly TRBD2 (5 bases). Trimming removed 2 bases from V and 0 bases from J, with 15 bases in between. The CDR3 consists of 17 residues. Germline CDR1 reads SGDLS; CDR2 reads YYNGEE.

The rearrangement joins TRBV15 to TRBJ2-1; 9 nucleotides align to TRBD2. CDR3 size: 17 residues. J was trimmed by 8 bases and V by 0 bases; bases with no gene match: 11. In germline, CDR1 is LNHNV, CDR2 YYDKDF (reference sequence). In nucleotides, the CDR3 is TGTGCCACCAGCAGAGATCTCGTTAGCGGGAGTAAGGATGAGCAGTTCTTC. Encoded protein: CATSRDLVSGSKDEQFF.

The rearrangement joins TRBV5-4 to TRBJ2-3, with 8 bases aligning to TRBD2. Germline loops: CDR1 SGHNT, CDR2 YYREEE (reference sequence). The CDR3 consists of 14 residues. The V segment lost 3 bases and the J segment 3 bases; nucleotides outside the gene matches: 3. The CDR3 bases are TGTGCCAGCAGCTCGGGAGGGCTGACAGATACGCAGTATTTT. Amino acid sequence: CASSSGGLTDTQYF.

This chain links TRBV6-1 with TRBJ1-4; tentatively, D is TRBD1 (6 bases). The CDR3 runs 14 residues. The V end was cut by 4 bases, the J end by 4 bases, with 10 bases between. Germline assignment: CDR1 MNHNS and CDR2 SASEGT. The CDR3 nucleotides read TGTGCCAGCAGTGGTCGGACAGTTAATGAAAAACTGTTTTTT. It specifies CASSGRTVNEKLFF.

CDR3 residues: CASSEGPPSSYEQYF. For the CDR3, the DNA is TGTGCCAGCAGTGAAGGGCCGCCCAGCTCCTACGAGCAGTACTTC. The V call is TRBV6-1, the J call TRBJ2-7, with D unclear. This CDR3 comprises 15 residues. Deletions cut 1 base from V and 0 bases from J, with 10 bases between. CDR1 is MNHNS, CDR2 SASEGT, per germline.

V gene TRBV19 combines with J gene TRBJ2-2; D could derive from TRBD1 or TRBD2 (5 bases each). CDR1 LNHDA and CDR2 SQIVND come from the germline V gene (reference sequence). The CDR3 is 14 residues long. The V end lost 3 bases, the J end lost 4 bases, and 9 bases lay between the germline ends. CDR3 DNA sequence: TGTGCCAGTAGTATTCGTGGGGGCACCGGGGAGCTGTTTTTT. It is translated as CASSIRGGTGELFF.

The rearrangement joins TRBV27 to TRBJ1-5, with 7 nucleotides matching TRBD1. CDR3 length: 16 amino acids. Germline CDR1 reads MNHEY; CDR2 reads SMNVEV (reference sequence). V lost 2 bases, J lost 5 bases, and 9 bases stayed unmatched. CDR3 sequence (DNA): TGTGCCAGCAGTTTAACGTCCCTACAGGGGTATCAGCCCCAGCATTTT. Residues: CASSLTSLQGYQPQHF.

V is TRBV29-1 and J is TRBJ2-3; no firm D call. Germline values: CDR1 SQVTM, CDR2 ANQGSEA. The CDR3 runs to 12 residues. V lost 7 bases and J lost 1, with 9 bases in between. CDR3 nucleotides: TGCAGCGCGTCGGACCGCACAGATACGCAGTATTTT. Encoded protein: CSASDRTDTQYF.

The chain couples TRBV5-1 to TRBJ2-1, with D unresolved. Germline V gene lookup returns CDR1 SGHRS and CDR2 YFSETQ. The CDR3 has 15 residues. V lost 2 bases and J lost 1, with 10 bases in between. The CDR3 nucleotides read TGCGCCAGCAGCTTTCTTCCGTTATCCTACAATGAGCAGTTCTTC. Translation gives CASSFLPLSYNEQFF. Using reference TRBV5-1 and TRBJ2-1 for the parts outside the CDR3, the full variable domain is KAGVTQTPRYLIKTRGQQVTLSCSPISGHRSVSWYQQTPGQGLQFLFEYFSETQRNKGNFPGRFSGRQFSNSRSEMNVSTLELGDSALYLCASSFLPLSYNEQFFGPGTRLTVL.

DNA of the CDR3: TGCGCCAGCAGCCAAGATCTTGACTTCACAGATACGCAGTATTTT. Protein product: CASSQDLDFTDTQYF. The rearrangement uses TRBV4-3 and TRBJ2-3; D is ambiguous. CDR1 and CDR2 from the germline V gene are LGHNA and YSLEER. The CDR3 length is 15 residues. V shed 0 bases and J shed 2 bases, with 9 bases lying between them.

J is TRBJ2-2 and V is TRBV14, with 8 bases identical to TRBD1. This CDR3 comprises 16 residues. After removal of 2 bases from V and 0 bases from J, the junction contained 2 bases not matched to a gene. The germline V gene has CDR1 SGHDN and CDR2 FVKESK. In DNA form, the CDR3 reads TGTGCCAGCAGCCAAAAACAGGGGGCGAACACCGGGGAGCTGTTTTTT. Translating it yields CASSQKQGANTGELFF. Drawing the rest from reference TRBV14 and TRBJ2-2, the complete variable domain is EAGVTQFPSHSVIEKGQTVTLRCDPISGHDNLYWYRRVMGKEIKFLLHFVKESKQDESGMPNNRFLAERTGGTYSTLKVQPAELEDSGVYFCASSQKQGANTGELFFGEGSRLTVL.

For the CDR3, the DNA is TGTGCCAGCCGCCTGGCGCGCGGCCCACGCACAGATACGCAGTATTTT. Amino acid sequence: CASRLARGPRTDTQYF. The rearrangement joins TRBV7-8 to TRBJ2-3; D gene unclear. The CDR3 runs to 16 residues. Germline V gives CDR1 SGHVS, CDR2 FQNEAQ. V was shortened by 8 bases and J by 1 base, with 19 bases between the two germline ends.

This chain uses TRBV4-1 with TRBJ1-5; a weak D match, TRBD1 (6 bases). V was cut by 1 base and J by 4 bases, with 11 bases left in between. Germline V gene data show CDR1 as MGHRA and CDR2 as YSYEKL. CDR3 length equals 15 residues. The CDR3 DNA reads TGCGCCAGCAGCCAAGTTCAGGGGTGGAATCAGCCCCAGCATTTT. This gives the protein CASSQVQGWNQPQHF.

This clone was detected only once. The CDR3 spells CASRGPRSSYEQYF. The CDR3 DNA is TGTGCCAGCAGAGGGCCGAGGAGCTCCTACGAGCAGTACTTC. V and J are TRBV28 and TRBJ2-7, with D uncertain. Germline V gives CDR1 MDHEN, CDR2 SYDVKM. The germline V and J ends were trimmed by 6 bases and 0 bases, with 12 bases remaining between them. The CDR3 consists of 14 residues. The full variable domain, its missing parts supplied by reference TRBV28 and TRBJ2-7, is DVKVTQSSRYLVKRTGEKVFLECVQDMDHENMFWYRQDPGLGLRLIYFSYDVKMKEKGDIPEGYSVSREKKERFSLILESASTNQTSMYLCASRGPRSSYEQYFGPGTRLTVT.